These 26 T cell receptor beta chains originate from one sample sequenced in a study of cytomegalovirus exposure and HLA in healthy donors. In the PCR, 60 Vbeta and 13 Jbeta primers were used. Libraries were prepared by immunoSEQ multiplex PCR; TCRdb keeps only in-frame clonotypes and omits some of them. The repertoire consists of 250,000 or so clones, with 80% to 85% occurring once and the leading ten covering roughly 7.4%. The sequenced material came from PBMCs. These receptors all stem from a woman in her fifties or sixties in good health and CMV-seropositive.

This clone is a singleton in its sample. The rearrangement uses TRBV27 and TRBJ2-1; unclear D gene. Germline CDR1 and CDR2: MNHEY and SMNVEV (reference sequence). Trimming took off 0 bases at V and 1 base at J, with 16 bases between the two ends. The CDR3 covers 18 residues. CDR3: CASSLSGFPLSSYNEQFF. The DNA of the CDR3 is TGTGCCAGCAGTTTATCGGGCTTCCCCCTCAGTTCCTACAATGAGCAGTTCTTC.

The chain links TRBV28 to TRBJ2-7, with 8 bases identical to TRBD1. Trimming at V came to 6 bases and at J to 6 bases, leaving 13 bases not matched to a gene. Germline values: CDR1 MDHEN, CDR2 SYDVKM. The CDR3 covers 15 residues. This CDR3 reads CASSQNQGAVGEQYF. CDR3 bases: TGTGCCAGCAGCCAAAACCAGGGGGCGGTGGGCGAGCAGTACTTC.

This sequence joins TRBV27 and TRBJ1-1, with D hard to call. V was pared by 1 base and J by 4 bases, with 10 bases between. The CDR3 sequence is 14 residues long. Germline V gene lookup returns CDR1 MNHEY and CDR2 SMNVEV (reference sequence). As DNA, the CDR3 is TGTGCCAGCAGTTTATTGAGGGAGGGCACTGAAGCTTTCTTT. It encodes CASSLLREGTEAFF.

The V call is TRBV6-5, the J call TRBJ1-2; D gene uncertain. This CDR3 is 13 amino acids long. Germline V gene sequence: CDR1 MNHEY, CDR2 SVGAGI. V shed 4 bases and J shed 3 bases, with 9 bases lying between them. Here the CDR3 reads CASSFGRDYGYTF. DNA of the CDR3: TGTGCCAGCAGTTTTGGGCGGGACTATGGCTACACCTTC.

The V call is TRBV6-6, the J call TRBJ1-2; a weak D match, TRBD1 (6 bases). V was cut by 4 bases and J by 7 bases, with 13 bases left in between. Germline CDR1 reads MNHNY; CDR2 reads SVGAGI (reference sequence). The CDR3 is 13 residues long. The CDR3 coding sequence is TGTGCCAGCAGTTCTGACAGGAGCAGTGGCTACACCTTC. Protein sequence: CASSSDRSSGYTF.

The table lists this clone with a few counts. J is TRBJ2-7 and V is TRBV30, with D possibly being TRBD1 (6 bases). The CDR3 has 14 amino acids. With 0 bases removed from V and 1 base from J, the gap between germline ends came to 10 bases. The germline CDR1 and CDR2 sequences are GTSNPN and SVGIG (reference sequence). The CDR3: CAWSVGGLSYEQYF. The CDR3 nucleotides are TGTGCCTGGAGTGTAGGGGGATTGTCCTACGAGCAGTACTTC.

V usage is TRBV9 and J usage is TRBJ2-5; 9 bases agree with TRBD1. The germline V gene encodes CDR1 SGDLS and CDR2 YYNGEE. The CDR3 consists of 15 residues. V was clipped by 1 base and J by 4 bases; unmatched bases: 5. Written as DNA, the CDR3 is TGTGCCAGCAGCGTATCACAGGGGGCAGGAGAGACCCAGTACTTC. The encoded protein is CASSVSQGAGETQYF.

CDR3 protein: CASSLGGRIYGYTF. In DNA form, the CDR3 reads TGTGCCAGCAGTTTAGGAGGGAGGATCTATGGCTACACCTTC. This sequence joins TRBV28 and TRBJ1-2; D not resolved. V lost 2 bases and J lost 4, with 11 bases in between. CDR3 size: 14 residues. Germline CDR1 reads MDHEN; CDR2 reads SYDVKM.

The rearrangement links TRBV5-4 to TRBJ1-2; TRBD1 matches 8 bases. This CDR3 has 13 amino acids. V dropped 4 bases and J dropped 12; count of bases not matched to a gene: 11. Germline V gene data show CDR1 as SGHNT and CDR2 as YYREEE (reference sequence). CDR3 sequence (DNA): TGTGCCAGCAGCGCGGACAGGGTTAGCGGCCACACCTTC. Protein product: CASSADRVSGHTF.

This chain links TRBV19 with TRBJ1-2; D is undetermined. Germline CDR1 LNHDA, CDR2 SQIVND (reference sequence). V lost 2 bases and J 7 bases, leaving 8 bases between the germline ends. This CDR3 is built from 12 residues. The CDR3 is CASSISRVGYTF. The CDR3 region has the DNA TGTGCCAGTAGTATATCGAGAGTTGGCTACACCTTC. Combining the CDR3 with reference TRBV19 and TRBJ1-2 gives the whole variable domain DGGITQSPKYLFRKEGQNVTLSCEQNLNHDAMYWYRQDPGQGLRLIYYSQIVNDFQKGDIAEGYSVSREKKESFPLTVTSAQKNPTAFYLCASSISRVGYTFGSGTRLTVV.

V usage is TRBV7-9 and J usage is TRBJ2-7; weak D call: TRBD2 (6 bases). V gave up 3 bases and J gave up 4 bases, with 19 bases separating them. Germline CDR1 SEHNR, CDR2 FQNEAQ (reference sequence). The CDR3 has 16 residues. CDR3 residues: CASSFFPPAGRYEQYF. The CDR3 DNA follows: TGTGCCAGCAGCTTTTTCCCCCCCGCCGGGAGATACGAGCAGTACTTC.

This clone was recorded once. The CDR3: CASSQDTFYEQYF. CDR3 DNA: TGTGCCAGCAGCCAGGACACATTCTACGAGCAGTACTTC. The rearrangement links TRBV5-6 to TRBJ2-7; possibly TRBD1 for D (5 bases). Between the trimmed V and J ends, which lost 4 bases and 3 bases, there was a span of 11 bases. Germline CDR1 and CDR2: SGHDT and YYEEEE. The CDR3 covers 13 residues.

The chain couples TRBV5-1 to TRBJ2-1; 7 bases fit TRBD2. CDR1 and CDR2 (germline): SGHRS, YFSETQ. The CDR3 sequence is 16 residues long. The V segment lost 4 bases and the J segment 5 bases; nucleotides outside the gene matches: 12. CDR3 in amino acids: CASSPLPGGFDNEQFF. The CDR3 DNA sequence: TGCGCCAGCAGCCCCCTTCCGGGAGGTTTCGACAATGAGCAGTTCTTC.

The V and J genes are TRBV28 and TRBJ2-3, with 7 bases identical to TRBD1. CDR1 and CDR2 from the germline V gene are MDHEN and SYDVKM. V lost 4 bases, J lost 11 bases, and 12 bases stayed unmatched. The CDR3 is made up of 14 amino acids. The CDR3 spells CASSSGQAWGWQYF. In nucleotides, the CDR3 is TGTGCCAGCAGTTCCGGACAGGCTTGGGGATGGCAGTATTTT. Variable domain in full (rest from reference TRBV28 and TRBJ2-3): DVKVTQSSRYLVKRTGEKVFLECVQDMDHENMFWYRQDPGLGLRLIYFSYDVKMKEKGDIPEGYSVSREKKERFSLILESASTNQTSMYLCASSSGQAWGWQYFGPGTRLTVL.

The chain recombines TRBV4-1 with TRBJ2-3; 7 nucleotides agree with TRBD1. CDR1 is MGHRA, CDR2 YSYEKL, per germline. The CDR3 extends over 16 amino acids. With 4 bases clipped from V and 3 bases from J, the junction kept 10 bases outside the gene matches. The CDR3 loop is CASSLLPTGFTDTQYF. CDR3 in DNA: TGCGCCAGCAGCCTCCTACCGACAGGGTTTACAGATACGCAGTATTTT.

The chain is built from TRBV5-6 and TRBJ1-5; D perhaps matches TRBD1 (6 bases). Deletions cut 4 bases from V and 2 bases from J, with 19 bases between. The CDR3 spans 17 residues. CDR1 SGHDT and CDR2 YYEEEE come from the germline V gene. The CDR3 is CASSSGQWGSRNQPQHF. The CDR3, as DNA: TGTGCCAGCAGCAGTGGACAGTGGGGTAGCCGCAATCAGCCCCAGCATTTT. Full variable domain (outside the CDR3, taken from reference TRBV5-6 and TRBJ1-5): DAGVTQSPTHLIKTRGQQVTLRCSPKSGHDTVSWYQQALGQGPQFIFQYYEEEERQRGNFPDRFSGHQFPNYSSELNVNALLLGDSALYLCASSSGQWGSRNQPQHFGDGTRLSIL.

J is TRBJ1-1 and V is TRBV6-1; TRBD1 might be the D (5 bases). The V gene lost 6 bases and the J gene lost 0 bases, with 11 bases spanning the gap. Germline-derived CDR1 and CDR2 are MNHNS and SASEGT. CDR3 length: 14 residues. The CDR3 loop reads CASSPREVNTEAFF. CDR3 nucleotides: TGTGCCAGCAGCCCCAGGGAGGTGAACACTGAAGCTTTCTTT.

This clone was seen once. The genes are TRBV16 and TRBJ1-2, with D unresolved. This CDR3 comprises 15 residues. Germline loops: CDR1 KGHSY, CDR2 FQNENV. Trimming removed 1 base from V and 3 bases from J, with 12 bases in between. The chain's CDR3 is CASSQLRREDYGYTF. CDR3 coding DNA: TGTGCCAGCAGCCAATTACGGCGGGAAGACTATGGCTACACCTTC.

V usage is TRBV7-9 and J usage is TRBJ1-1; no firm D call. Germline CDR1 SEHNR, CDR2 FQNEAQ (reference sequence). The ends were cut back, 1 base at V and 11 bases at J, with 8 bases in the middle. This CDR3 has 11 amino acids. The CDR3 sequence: CASSLGPGAFF. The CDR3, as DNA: TGTGCCAGCAGCTTAGGTCCCGGGGCTTTCTTT.

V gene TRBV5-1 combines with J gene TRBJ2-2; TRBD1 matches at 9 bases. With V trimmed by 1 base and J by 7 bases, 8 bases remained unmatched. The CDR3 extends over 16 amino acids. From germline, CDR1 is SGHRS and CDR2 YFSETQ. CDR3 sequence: CASSLSQQGAIGELFF. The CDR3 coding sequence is TGCGCCAGCAGCTTGAGTCAACAGGGGGCGATCGGGGAGCTGTTTTTT.

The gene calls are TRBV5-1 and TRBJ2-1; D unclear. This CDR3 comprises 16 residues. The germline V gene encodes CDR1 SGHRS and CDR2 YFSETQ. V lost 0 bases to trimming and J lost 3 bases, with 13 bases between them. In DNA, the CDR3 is TGCGCCAGCAGCTTGGGAGGCAGCCGGATCTACAATGAGCAGTTCTTC. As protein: CASSLGGSRIYNEQFF.

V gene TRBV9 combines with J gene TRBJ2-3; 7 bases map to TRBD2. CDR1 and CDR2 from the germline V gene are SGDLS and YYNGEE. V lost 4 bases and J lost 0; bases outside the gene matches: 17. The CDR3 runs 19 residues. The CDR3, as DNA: TGTGCCAGCAGCCCCCGGGGCGGGAGAAGCCCAACTAGCACAGATACGCAGTATTTT. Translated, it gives CASSPRGGRSPTSTDTQYF. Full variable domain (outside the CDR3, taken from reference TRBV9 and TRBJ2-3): DSGVTQTPKHLITATGQRVTLRCSPRSGDLSVYWYQQSLDQGLQFLIQYYNGEERAKGNILERFSAQQFPDLHSELNLSSLELGDSALYFCASSPRGGRSPTSTDTQYFGPGTRLTVL.

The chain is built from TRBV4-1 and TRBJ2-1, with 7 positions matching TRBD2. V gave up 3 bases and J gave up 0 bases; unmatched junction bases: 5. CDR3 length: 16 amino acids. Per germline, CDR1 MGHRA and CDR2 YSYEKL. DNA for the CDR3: TGCGCCAGCAGCCAGACTAGCCCACCCTCCTACAATGAGCAGTTCTTC. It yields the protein CASSQTSPPSYNEQFF.

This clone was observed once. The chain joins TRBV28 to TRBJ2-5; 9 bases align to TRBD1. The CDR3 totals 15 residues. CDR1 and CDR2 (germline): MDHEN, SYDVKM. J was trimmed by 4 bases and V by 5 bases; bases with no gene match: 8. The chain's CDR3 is CASSRDRAMRETQYF. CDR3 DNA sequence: TGTGCCAGCAGTCGGGACAGGGCAATGAGAGAGACCCAGTACTTC.

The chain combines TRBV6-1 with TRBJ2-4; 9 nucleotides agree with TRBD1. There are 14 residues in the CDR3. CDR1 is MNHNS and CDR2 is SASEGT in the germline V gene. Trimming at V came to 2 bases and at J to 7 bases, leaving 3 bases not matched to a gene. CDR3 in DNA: TGTGCCAGCAGTGAAATGACAGGGGGGAACATTCAGTACTTC. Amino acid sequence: CASSEMTGGNIQYF.

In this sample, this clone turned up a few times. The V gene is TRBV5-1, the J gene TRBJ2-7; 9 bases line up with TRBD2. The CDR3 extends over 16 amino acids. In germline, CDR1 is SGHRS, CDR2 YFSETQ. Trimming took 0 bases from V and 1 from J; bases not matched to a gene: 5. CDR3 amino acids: CASSLAPSGASYEQYF. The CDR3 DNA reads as TGCGCCAGCAGCTTGGCCCCTAGCGGGGCGTCCTACGAGCAGTACTTC.